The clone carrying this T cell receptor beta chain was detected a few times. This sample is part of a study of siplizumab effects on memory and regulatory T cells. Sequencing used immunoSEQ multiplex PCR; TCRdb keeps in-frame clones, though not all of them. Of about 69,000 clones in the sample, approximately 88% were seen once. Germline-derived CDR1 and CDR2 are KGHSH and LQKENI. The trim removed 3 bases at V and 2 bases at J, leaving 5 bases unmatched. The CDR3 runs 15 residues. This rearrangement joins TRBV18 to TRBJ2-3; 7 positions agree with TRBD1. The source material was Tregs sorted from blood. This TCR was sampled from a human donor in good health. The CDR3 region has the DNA TGTGCCAGCTCACCGCGAGGGACAGCCACAGATACGCAGTATTTT. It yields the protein CASSPRGTATDTQYF.